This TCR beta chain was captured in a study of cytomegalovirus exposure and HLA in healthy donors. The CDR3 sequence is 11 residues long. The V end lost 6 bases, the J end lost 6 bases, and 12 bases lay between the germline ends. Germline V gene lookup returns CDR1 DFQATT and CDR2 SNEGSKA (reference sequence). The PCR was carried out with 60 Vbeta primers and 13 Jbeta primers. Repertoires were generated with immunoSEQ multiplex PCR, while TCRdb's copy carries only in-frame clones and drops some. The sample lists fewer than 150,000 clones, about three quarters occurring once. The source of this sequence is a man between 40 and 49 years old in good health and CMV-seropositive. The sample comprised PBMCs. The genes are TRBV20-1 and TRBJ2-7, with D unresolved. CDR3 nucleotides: TGCAGTGCCGTAGAGGTCACCGAGCAGTACTTC. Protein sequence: CSAVEVTEQYF.